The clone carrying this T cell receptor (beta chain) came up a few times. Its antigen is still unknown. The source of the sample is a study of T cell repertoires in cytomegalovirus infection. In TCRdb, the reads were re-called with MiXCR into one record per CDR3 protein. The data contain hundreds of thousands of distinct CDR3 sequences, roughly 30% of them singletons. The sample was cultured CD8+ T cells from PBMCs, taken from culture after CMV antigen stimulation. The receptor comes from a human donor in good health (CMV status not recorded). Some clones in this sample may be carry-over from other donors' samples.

CDR3 sequence: CASSQASANTGELFF. DNA of the CDR3: TGCGCCAGCAGTCAGGCCAGCGCGAACACCGGGGAGCTGTTTTTT. This chain links TRBV23-1 with TRBJ2-2; D gene uncertain. TRBV23-1 belongs to the ORF category, with a function that is uncertain. The germline V and J ends were trimmed by 3 bases and 0 bases, with 8 bases remaining between them. The CDR3 totals 15 residues.